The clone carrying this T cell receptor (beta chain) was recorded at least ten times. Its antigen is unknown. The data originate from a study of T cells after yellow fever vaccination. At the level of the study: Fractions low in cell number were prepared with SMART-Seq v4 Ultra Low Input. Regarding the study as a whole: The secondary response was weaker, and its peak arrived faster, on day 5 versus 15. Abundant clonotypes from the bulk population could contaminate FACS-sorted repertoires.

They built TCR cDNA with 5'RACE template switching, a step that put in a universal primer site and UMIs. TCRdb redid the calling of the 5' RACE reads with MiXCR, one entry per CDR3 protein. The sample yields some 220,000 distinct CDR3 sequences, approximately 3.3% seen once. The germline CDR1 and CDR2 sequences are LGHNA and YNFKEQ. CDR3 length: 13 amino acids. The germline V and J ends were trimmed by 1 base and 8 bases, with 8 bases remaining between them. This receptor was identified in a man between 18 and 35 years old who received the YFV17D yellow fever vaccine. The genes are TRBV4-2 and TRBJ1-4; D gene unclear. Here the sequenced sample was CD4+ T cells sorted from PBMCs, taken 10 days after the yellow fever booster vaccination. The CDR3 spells CASSQGGKEKLFF. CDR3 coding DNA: TGTGCCAGCAGCCAAGGGGGAAAAGAAAAACTGTTTTTT.